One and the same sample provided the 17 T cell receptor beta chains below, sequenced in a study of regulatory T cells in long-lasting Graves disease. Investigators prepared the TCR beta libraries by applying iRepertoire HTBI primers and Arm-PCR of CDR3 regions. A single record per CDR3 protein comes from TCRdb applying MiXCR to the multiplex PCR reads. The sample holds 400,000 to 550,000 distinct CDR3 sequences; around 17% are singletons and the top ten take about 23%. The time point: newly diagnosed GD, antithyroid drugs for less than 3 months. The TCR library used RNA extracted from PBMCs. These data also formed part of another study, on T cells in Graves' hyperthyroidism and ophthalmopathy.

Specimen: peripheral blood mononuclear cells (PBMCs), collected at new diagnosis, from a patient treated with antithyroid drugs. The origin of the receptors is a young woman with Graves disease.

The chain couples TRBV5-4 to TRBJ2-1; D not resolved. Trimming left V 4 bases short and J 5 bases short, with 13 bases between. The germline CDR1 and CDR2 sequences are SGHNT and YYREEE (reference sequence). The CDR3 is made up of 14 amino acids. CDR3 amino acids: CASSQKLADNEQFF. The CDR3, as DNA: TGTGCCAGCAGCCAAAAGTTGGCGGACAATGAGCAGTTCTTC.

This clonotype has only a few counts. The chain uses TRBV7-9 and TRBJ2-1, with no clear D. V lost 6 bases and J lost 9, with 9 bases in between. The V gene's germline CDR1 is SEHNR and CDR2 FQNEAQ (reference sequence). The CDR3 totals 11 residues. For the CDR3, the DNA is TGTGCCAGCAGGCCATCTAGTGAGCAGTTCTTC. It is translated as CASRPSSEQFF.

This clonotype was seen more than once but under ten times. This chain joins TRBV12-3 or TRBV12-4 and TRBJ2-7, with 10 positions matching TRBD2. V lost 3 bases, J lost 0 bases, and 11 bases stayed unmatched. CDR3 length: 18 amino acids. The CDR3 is CASSFRTSGRTGSYEQYF. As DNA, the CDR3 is TGTGCCAGCAGTTTCCGGACTAGCGGAAGGACAGGCTCCTACGAGCAGTACTTC.

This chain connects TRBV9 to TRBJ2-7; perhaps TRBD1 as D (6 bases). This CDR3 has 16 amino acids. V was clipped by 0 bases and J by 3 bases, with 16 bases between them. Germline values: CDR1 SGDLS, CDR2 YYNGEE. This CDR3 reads CASSVEGDKLNYEQYF. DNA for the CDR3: TGTGCCAGCAGCGTAGAGGGGGACAAACTAAACTACGAGCAGTACTTC.

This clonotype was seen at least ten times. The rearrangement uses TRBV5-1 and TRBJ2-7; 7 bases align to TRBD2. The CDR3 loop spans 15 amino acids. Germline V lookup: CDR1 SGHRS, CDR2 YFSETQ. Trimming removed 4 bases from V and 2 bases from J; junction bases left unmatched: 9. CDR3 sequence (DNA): TGCGCCAGCAGCCTCGGCGCGGGAGCGACCTACGAGCAGTACTTC. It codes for CASSLGAGATYEQYF.

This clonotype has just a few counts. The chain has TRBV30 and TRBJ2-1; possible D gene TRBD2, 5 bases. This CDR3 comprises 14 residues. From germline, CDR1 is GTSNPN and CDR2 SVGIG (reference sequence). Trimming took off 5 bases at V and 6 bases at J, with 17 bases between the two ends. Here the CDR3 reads CAWAPASEGNEQFF. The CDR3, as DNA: TGTGCCTGGGCCCCTGCGAGCGAGGGCAATGAGCAGTTCTTC.

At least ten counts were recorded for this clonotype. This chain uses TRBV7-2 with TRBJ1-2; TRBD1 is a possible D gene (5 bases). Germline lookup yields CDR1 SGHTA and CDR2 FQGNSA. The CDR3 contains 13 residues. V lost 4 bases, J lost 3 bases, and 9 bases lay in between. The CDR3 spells CASSYGTDYGYTF. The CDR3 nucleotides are TGTGCCAGCAGCTACGGGACCGACTATGGCTACACCTTC. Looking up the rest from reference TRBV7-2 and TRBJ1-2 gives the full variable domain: GAGVSQSPSNKVTEKGKDVELRCDPISGHTALYWYRQSLGQGLEFLIYFQGNSAPDKSGLPSDRFSAERTGGSVSTLTIQRTQQEDSAVYLCASSYGTDYGYTFGSGTRLTVV.

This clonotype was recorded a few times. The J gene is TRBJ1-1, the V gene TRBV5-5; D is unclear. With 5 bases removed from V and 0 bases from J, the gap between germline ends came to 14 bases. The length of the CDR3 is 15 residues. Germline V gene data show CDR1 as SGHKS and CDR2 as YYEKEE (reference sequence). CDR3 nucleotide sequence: TGTGCCAGCAGTTCGAAAGGGAGTCTGAACACTGAAGCTTTCTTT. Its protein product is CASSSKGSLNTEAFF.

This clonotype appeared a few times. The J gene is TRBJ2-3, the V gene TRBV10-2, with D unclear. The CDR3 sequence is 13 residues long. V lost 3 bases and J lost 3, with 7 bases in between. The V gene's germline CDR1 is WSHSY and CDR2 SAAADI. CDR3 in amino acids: CASSDPATDTQYF. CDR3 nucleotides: TGCGCCAGCAGTGACCCAGCAACAGATACGCAGTATTTT.

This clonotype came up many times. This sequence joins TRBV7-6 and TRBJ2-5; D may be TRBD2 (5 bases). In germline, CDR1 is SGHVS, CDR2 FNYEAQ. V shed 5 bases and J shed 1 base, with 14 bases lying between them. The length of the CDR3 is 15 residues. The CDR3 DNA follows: TGTGCCAGCAGCATGGCTGGCGGGTTCCAAGAGACCCAGTACTTC. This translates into CASSMAGGFQETQYF.

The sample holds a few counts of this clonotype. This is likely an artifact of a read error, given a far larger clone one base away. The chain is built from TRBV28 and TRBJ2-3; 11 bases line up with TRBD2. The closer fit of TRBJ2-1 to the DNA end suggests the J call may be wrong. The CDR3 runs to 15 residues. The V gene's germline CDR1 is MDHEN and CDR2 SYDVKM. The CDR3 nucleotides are TGTGCCAGCAGTGGCGGGACTAGCGGATACAGTGAGCAGTTCTTC. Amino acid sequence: CASSGGTSGYSEQFF.

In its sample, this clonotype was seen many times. The DNA of the CDR3 is TGTGCCAGCAGACCCGACAGGCCACGTGGCTACACCTTC. Translated, it gives CASRPDRPRGYTF. This chain joins TRBV12-3 or TRBV12-4 and TRBJ1-2; possible D gene TRBD1, 6 bases. Trimming took off 6 bases at V and 7 bases at J, with 15 bases between the two ends. The CDR3 has 13 amino acids.

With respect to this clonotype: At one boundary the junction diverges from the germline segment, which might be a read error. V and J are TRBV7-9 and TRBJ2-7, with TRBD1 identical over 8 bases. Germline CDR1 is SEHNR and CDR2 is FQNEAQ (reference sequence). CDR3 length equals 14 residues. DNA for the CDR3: TGTGCCAGCAGCACCGGGACAGGTACCTACGAGCAGCACTTC. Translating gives CASSTGTGTYEQHF.

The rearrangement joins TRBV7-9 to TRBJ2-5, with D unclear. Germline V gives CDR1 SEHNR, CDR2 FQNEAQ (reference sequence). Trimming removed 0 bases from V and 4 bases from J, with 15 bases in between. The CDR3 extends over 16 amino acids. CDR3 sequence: CASSLAPNLRVETQYF. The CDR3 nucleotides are TGTGCCAGCAGCTTAGCGCCCAATCTTAGAGTAGAGACCCAGTACTTC.

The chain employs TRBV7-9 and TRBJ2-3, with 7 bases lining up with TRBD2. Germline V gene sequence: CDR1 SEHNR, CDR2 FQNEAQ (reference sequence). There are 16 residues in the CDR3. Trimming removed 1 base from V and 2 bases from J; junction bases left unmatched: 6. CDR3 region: CASSLVGAGVTDTQYF. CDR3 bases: TGTGCCAGCAGCTTAGTTGGGGCGGGAGTCACAGATACGCAGTATTTT.

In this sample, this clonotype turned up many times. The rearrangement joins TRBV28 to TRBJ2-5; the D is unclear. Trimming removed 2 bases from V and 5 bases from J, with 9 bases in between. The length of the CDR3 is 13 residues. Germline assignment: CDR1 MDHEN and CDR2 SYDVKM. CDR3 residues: CASSLNSLETQYF. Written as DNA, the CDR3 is TGTGCCAGCAGTTTAAACAGCTTGGAGACCCAGTACTTC.

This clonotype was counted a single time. This chain's CDR3 is CSAILTNYGYTF. The CDR3 coding sequence is TGCAGTGCTATTCTTACCAACTATGGCTACACCTTC. The chain carries TRBV20-1 and TRBJ1-2; D remains unclear. Trimming took off 4 bases at V and 2 bases at J, with 8 bases between the two ends. From germline, CDR1 is DFQATT and CDR2 SNEGSKA (reference sequence). The CDR3 sequence is 12 residues long.